This TCR beta chain came from a study of T cell responses to AZD1222 COVID-19 vaccine. Study-wide findings and caveats: Two AZD1222 doses significantly raised spike-specific TCR breadth and depth over controls. No repertoire was sampled before or during the peak T cell response, only after it. The sample set comprised mostly white British donors with more females, and clonal diversity was possibly underestimated.

CDR3 length equals 12 residues. Deletions cut 8 bases from V and 0 bases from J, with 5 bases between. In germline, CDR1 is MNHEY, CDR2 SMNVEV (reference sequence). The sample holds one count of this clone. Its specificity is unknown. Profiling relied on immunoSEQ multiplex PCR, and the TCRdb table lists in-frame clones only, not all of them. The sample carries some 130,000 clones, about 87% recorded once. This receptor was obtained from an adult in good health. The V call is TRBV27, the J call TRBJ2-1; D is undetermined. The sample was peripheral blood, taken on day 0 of AZD1222 vaccination. This chain's CDR3 is CASGSSYNEQFF. The CDR3 DNA reads as TGTGCCAGCGGTAGCTCCTACAATGAGCAGTTCTTC.